Below are 20 T cell receptor beta chains sequenced from a single sample in a study of Ad26.COV2.S vaccination and SARS-CoV-2 variants. The data were produced by immunoSEQ multiplex PCR, yet TCRdb's version contains in-frame clones alone and is incomplete. The sample records approximately 420,000 clones, approximately 87% being singletons. The treatment denotes: about 20 received Ad26.COV2.S at low or high dose, single or two shots; several received placebo; per-sample allocation not given. The samples were gathered on day 63 after the first injection of vaccine or placebo. The material sequenced was peripheral blood, taken in a trial of Ad26.COV2.S vaccine versus placebo. These receptor sequences come from a person between 18 and 60 years old who received the Ad26.COV2.S COVID-19 vaccine or a placebo.

The chain uses TRBV27 and TRBJ2-7, with 9 bases fitting TRBD2. CDR1 and CDR2 from the germline V gene are MNHEY and SMNVEV (reference sequence). The CDR3 is 15 residues long. With V trimmed by 0 bases and J by 2 bases, 2 bases remained unmatched. In DNA form, the CDR3 reads TGTGCCAGCAGTTTATCACGCGGGGGGGCCTACGAGCAGTACTTC. Its protein is CASSLSRGGAYEQYF.

This sequence joins TRBV11-3 and TRBJ2-2; D gene ambiguous. This CDR3 region has 15 residues. Germline CDR1 SGHNT, CDR2 YENEEA. V was pared by 2 bases and J by 0 bases, with 7 bases between. In nucleotides, the CDR3 is TGTGCCAGCAGCTTACACAAGGCGAACACCGGGGAGCTGTTTTTT. This sequence encodes CASSLHKANTGELFF.

This clone is a singleton in its sample. The chain couples TRBV9 to TRBJ2-1; 9 nucleotides match TRBD2. This CDR3 spans 14 amino acids. Germline assignment: CDR1 SGDLS and CDR2 YYNGEE. V lost 3 bases to trimming and J lost 6 bases; unmatched junction nucleotides: 4. CDR3 loop: CASSGTSDLNEQFF. DNA of the CDR3: TGTGCCAGCAGCGGGACTAGCGACCTCAATGAGCAGTTCTTC.

The chain carries TRBV5-4 and TRBJ2-3, with D unclear. The CDR3 extends over 15 amino acids. V shed 2 bases and J shed 3 bases, with 13 bases lying between them. The germline V gene has CDR1 SGHNT and CDR2 YYREEE (reference sequence). CDR3 coding DNA: TGTGCCAGCAGCTTCCTGCGCGAAACGACAGATACGCAGTATTTT. Amino acids: CASSFLRETTDTQYF. The full variable domain, rest sourced from reference TRBV5-4 and TRBJ2-3, is ETGVTQSPTHLIKTRGQQVTLRCSSQSGHNTVSWYQQALGQGPQFIFQYYREEENGRGNFPPRFSGLQFPNYSSELNVNALELDDSALYLCASSFLRETTDTQYFGPGTRLTVL.

This chain connects TRBV4-1 to TRBJ2-7; D is uncertain. Germline V gene data show CDR1 as MGHRA and CDR2 as YSYEKL. V was trimmed by 0 bases and J by 4 bases, leaving 10 bases between them. The CDR3 totals 14 residues. Written as DNA, the CDR3 is TGCGCCAGCAGCCAAGATGACGGCAGTTACGAGCAGTACTTC. It encodes CASSQDDGSYEQYF.

As for this clone: Other DNA sequences of this sample code for an identical CDR3. The chain combines TRBV19 with TRBJ2-1, with 11 bases aligning to TRBD2. The V and J ends lost 7 bases and 4 bases, in that order; junction bases with no gene match: 6. The length of the CDR3 is 15 residues. Germline V gene data show CDR1 as LNHDA and CDR2 as SQIVND (reference sequence). The CDR3 bases are TGTGCCAGTACCCCTAGCGGGGGGCTATACAATGAGCAGTTCTTC. Translation: CASTPSGGLYNEQFF. Combining the CDR3 with reference TRBV19 and TRBJ2-1 gives the whole variable domain DGGITQSPKYLFRKEGQNVTLSCEQNLNHDAMYWYRQDPGQGLRLIYYSQIVNDFQKGDIAEGYSVSREKKESFPLTVTSAQKNPTAFYLCASTPSGGLYNEQFFGPGTRLTVL.

This chain uses TRBV7-2 with TRBJ1-2; no reliable D call. Trimming removed 3 bases from V and 3 bases from J, with 8 bases in between. The V gene's germline CDR1 is SGHTA and CDR2 FQGNSA. The CDR3 spans 13 residues. The chain's CDR3 is CASSFQADYGYTF. Written as DNA, the CDR3 is TGTGCCAGCAGCTTTCAGGCGGACTATGGCTACACCTTC.

As regards this clone: The junction shows a germline mismatch at one end, possibly a read error. V usage is TRBV28 and J usage is TRBJ2-7; D not certain. The CDR3 sequence is 13 residues long. Germline V gene lookup returns CDR1 MDHEN and CDR2 SYDVKM. This CDR3 is CASDSTGGLYRFF. The CDR3 coding sequence is TGTGCCAGCGACTCAACGGGTGGTCTTTATCGCTTCTTC.

The V call is TRBV6-6, the J call TRBJ1-6; possibly TRBD1 for D (5 bases). The germline V and J ends were trimmed by 0 bases and 12 bases, with 15 bases remaining between them. Germline V gives CDR1 MNHNY, CDR2 SVGAGI (reference sequence). The CDR3 contains 15 residues. The CDR3 sequence: CASSYSGQGALPLHF. In nucleotides, the CDR3 is TGTGCCAGCAGTTACTCGGGGCAGGGAGCTTTACCCCTCCACTTT.

CDR3 DNA sequence: TGTGCCAGCTCCTCCGAGCGGGGAACAACTAATGAAAAACTGTTTTTT. It translates to CASSSERGTTNEKLFF. This chain links TRBV18 with TRBJ1-4; D is ambiguous. From germline, CDR1 is KGHSH and CDR2 LQKENI. This CDR3 has 16 residues. Trimming left V 6 bases short and J 0 bases short, with 14 bases between.

V is TRBV6-2 or TRBV6-3 and J is TRBJ2-7; D is perhaps TRBD1 (6 bases). Between the trimmed V and J ends, which lost 5 bases and 12 bases, there was a span of 14 bases. This CDR3 region has 11 residues. Germline assignment: CDR1 MNHEY and CDR2 SVGEGT. Here the CDR3 DNA reads TGTGCCAGCAGTACCAGGGGTCTACGGTACTTC. Translation gives CASSTRGLRYF.

This clone was detected once. The chain couples TRBV6-2 or TRBV6-3 to TRBJ2-7, with 10 nucleotides matching TRBD1. V trimming: 6 bases; J trimming: 1 base; junction bases outside the gene matches: 6. The CDR3 consists of 15 residues. CDR1 MNHEY and CDR2 SVGEGT come from the germline V gene. CDR3 in amino acids: CASSRGTGESYEQYF. The CDR3 DNA reads as TGTGCCAGCAGCCGGGGGACAGGGGAATCCTACGAGCAGTACTTC.

This clone was recorded once. The chain links TRBV7-3 to TRBJ2-7; D is possibly TRBD1 (6 bases). Trimming pared 4 bases from V and 5 bases from J, leaving 18 bases between. The CDR3 is 15 amino acids. CDR1 and CDR2 from the germline V gene are SGHTA and FQGTGA. Written as DNA, the CDR3 is TGTGCCAGCAGCTCTGGCTCAGGGGAACGAAACGAGCAGTACTTC. The encoded protein is CASSSGSGERNEQYF.

This rearrangement joins TRBV7-2 to TRBJ2-1; either TRBD1 or TRBD2 may fit D (5 bases each). This CDR3 is 15 amino acids long. Germline V CDR1 and CDR2: SGHTA, FQGNSA. With 8 bases removed from V and 0 bases from J, the gap between germline ends came to 14 bases. CDR3 loop: CASVLGVSSYNEQFF. The CDR3 DNA is TGTGCCAGCGTATTGGGGGTCAGCTCCTACAATGAGCAGTTCTTC. Full variable domain (missing parts from reference TRBV7-2 and TRBJ2-1): GAGVSQSPSNKVTEKGKDVELRCDPISGHTALYWYRQSLGQGLEFLIYFQGNSAPDKSGLPSDRFSAERTGGSVSTLTIQRTQQEDSAVYLCASVLGVSSYNEQFFGPGTRLTVL.

This chain uses TRBV6-4 with TRBJ2-3; perhaps TRBD1 as D (6 bases). The CDR3 sequence is 16 residues long. Trimming shortened V by 4 bases and J by 1 base, and 15 bases separated the two germline ends. Looked up from germline, CDR1 is MRHNA and CDR2 is SNTAGT. The CDR3 sequence is CASSVDRRPGTDTQYF. As DNA, the CDR3 is TGTGCCAGCAGTGTAGACAGGCGACCTGGCACAGATACGCAGTATTTT.

This clone was recorded once. The V and J genes are TRBV28 and TRBJ2-2; D unclear. The ends were cut back, 2 bases at V and 2 bases at J, with 6 bases in the middle. The length of the CDR3 is 14 residues. The germline V gene has CDR1 MDHEN and CDR2 SYDVKM. DNA for the CDR3: TGTGCCAGCAGTTTACTAGTAAACACCGGGGAGCTGTTTTTT. Protein: CASSLLVNTGELFF.

V and J are TRBV4-1 and TRBJ2-3; 7 bases agree with TRBD1. The CDR3 spans 15 residues. The junction had 7 bases not matched to a gene; V was cut back by 4 bases and J by 3 bases. CDR1 is MGHRA and CDR2 is YSYEKL in the germline V gene. The CDR3 region is CASSLEQGRTDTQYF. CDR3 bases: TGCGCCAGCAGCCTAGAACAGGGGCGGACAGATACGCAGTATTTT.

The DNA for the CDR3 is TGTGCCAGCGCGGTTCTGGGGGGCCCGCACAATGAGCAGTTCTTC. Translation gives CASAVLGGPHNEQFF. The V call is TRBV9, the J call TRBJ2-1; the D gene could be TRBD1 or TRBD2 (6 bases each). Germline loops: CDR1 SGDLS, CDR2 YYNGEE. CDR3 length: 15 residues. V lost 7 bases to trimming and J lost 5 bases, with 19 bases between them.

The J gene is TRBJ2-7, the V gene TRBV28; 10 positions match TRBD1. Losses at the gene ends were 5 bases for V and 0 bases for J; bases not matched to a gene: 13. The germline V gene has CDR1 MDHEN and CDR2 SYDVKM. The CDR3 runs 18 residues. The chain's CDR3 is CASSLPAGTGVHSYEQYF. The CDR3 DNA reads as TGTGCCAGCAGTCTCCCGGCCGGGACAGGGGTTCACTCCTACGAGCAGTACTTC.

The chain combines TRBV4-3 with TRBJ1-5; 9 bases map to TRBD1. Germline values: CDR1 LGHNA, CDR2 YSLEER. The V and J ends lost 2 bases and 4 bases, in that order; junction bases with no gene match: 9. The CDR3 extends over 17 amino acids. The CDR3 sequence is CASSQSPGQGSNQPQHF. CDR3 in DNA: TGCGCCAGCAGCCAATCGCCGGGACAGGGCTCTAATCAGCCCCAGCATTTT.